This is a list of T cell receptor beta chains from one sample in a study of identifying expanded T cells in peripheral blood. Sequencing was performed with immunoSEQ multiplex PCR; in TCRdb, only in-frame clones are kept and a portion is missing. The sample lists fewer than 110,000 clones, 87% seen once, with 17% in the top ten. The source material was blood. The receptors stem from a person aged 18-70 years in good health. CDR3s include the opening cysteine and the closing phenylalanine or tryptophan. The D gene is left open where the match is weak. The listing skips clone size in some rows; elsewhere it reads once, few, many or a size class.

CDR3,DNA,J,size,D,V
CASSIAQGPGKLFF,TGTGCCAGTAGTATCGCCCAGGGCCCCGGGAAACTGTTTTTT,TRBJ1-4,-,-,TRBV19
CASSLWGSAGRPITDTQYF,TGTGCCAGCAGCTTATGGGGGTCCGCGGGAAGGCCCATCACAGATACGCAGTATTTT,TRBJ2-3,-,-,TRBV7-2
CASSELGRPNEKLFF,TGTGCCAGCAGTGAATTAGGGAGGCCGAATGAAAAACTGTTTTTT,TRBJ1-4,-,-,TRBV2
CASSYGQGVAKNIQYF,TGCGCCAGCAGCTACGGACAGGGGGTAGCCAAAAACATTCAGTACTTC,TRBJ2-4,-,TRBD1,TRBV5-1
CASSQDHWTSGRPNEQFF,TGCGCCAGCAGCCAAGATCATTGGACTAGCGGTCGACCCAATGAGCAGTTCTTC,TRBJ2-1,once,TRBD2,TRBV4-3
CASSQVDGGGSYEQYF,TGCGCCAGCAGCCAAGTGGATGGCGGGGGATCCTACGAGCAGTACTTC,TRBJ2-7,-,TRBD2,TRBV4-3
CASSQGRGGNYNEQFF,TGTGCCAGCAGCCAAGGCCGGGGGGGCAACTACAATGAGCAGTTCTTC,TRBJ2-1,-,TRBD2,TRBV4-2
CASSLQAGEQYF,TGTGCCAGCAGCTTACAGGCGGGCGAGCAGTACTTC,TRBJ2-7,-,-,TRBV7-2
CASSKPRRGGNGYTF,TGTGCCAGCAGCAAACCCCGACGGGGAGGGAATGGCTACACCTTC,TRBJ1-2,-,-,TRBV21-1
CASSYSGRAGYNEQFF,TGTGCCAGCAGTTACTCCGGGAGGGCCGGCTACAATGAGCAGTTCTTC,TRBJ2-1,-,TRBD2,TRBV6-5
CASSLNDRTYSNQPQHF,TGTGCCAGCTCACTAAACGACAGGACTTATAGCAATCAGCCCCAGCATTTT,TRBJ1-5,-,-,TRBV18
CASSLGGGGPTTNEKLFF,TGTGCCAGCAGCTTAGGGGGAGGGGGCCCCACAACTAATGAAAAACTGTTTTTT,TRBJ1-4,-,TRBD1,TRBV11-3
CASTLMPGDGYTF,TGTGCCAGCACCCTAATGCCGGGGGATGGCTACACCTTC,TRBJ1-2,-,-,TRBV7-2
CASENREVARTEAFF,TGCGCCAGCGAAAACAGGGAGGTAGCGCGCACTGAAGCTTTCTTT,TRBJ1-1,few,-,TRBV10-1
CASLVGTGVHPTDEQYF,TGTGCCAGCCTTGTAGGGACAGGGGTTCACCCTACTGACGAGCAGTACTTC,TRBJ2-7,many,TRBD1,TRBV2
CASRGPGSEQYF,TGTGCCAGCAGGGGGCCAGGGTCCGAGCAGTACTTC,TRBJ2-7,-,-,TRBV2
CSVVGGDGNQPQHF,TGCAGCGTTGTAGGGGGCGACGGCAATCAGCCCCAGCATTTT,TRBJ1-5,-,TRBD1,TRBV29-1
CASSLSGLAGGLNYEQYF,TGTGCCAGCAGCTTATCTGGTCTAGCGGGGGGGCTCAACTACGAGCAGTACTTC,TRBJ2-7,-,TRBD2,TRBV11-2
CARVPARDPASEAFF,TGTGCCCGGGTACCCGCCAGGGACCCCGCTTCTGAAGCTTTCTTT,TRBJ1-1,-,-,TRBV7-9
CASTGQGAANEKLFF,TGTGCCAGCACGGGGCAGGGGGCGGCTAATGAAAAACTGTTTTTT,TRBJ1-4,once,TRBD1,TRBV28